This T cell receptor beta chain was captured by sequencing in a study of CD4 T cell repertoires in COVID-19 (dated by TCRdb to the early 2020s). About the study as a whole: For cross-reactivity analysis, CFSE-low cells were expanded with IL-2 for under eleven days and were then relabeled and restimulated with spike proteins from other coronaviruses. The study characterized naturally processed CD4+ T cell responses to SARS-CoV-2 spike and nucleoprotein in COVID-19-recovered individuals, using TCR Vbeta sequencing to assess clonal composition. In three recovered individuals, the researchers analyzed the TCR Vbeta repertoire of SARS-CoV-2-reactive T cells at the subset level.

Memory T cell samples that were not cultured went straight to sequencing right after ex vivo isolation. CD4+ total memory, central memory, effector memory and circulating T follicular helper cells were isolated from peripheral blood mononuclear cells. From the cysteine up to the phenylalanine, the CDR3 has a length of 16 residues. Just the 48-base CDR3 DNA is kept, in frame starting at base 1. Trimming removed 0 bases from V and 8 bases from J; the gene matches leave 8 bases unexplained. As encoded in the germline V gene (reference sequence), CDR1 is MNHEY while CDR2 is SMNVEV. Library creation used the immunoSEQ multiplex PCR assay. The authors' pipeline ran thus. Repertoire overlap between subsets was quantified using the Chao-Jaccard similarity index and counts of shared clonotypes. The immuneACCESS repertoire file appears here via TCRdb, limited to in-frame rearrangements. These files lack a portion of the clones; in checked studies, under half of the deficit traces to unresolved V genes, and the cause of the others is not known. V and J calls and clone size are given by that table; D and trimming were obtained from the DNA. The sample contains 23,000 or so clones, around 86% of them found a single time. The ten largest make up approximately 0.6% of the sample.

Results and caveats for the whole study, not just this receptor: Two or all three memory subsets shared several of the most expanded SARS-CoV-2-reactive clonotypes, which suggests intraclonal diversification. Consistent with cross-reactivity, between about 7 and 27% of SARS-CoV-2 clonotypes also showed up in secondary cultures stimulated with SARS-CoV and/or HKU1 spike.

Regarding this clone: No antigen is known for it. Within one base of it there is no much larger clone, and no base qualities were kept.

Sequencing was performed on central memory CD4+ T cells from blood, taken before the COVID-19 pandemic. This specimen's cell subset or site label, interpreted: CD4+ T central memory cells. In this chain, TRBV27 is recombined with TRBJ1-2; 11 central bases correspond to TRBD1. The source is a human donor who had COVID-19. CDR3 protein: CASSLSRTGGVVGYTF. The bases read TGTGCCAGCAGTTTATCGAGGACAGGGGGCGTGGTGGGCTACACCTTC.